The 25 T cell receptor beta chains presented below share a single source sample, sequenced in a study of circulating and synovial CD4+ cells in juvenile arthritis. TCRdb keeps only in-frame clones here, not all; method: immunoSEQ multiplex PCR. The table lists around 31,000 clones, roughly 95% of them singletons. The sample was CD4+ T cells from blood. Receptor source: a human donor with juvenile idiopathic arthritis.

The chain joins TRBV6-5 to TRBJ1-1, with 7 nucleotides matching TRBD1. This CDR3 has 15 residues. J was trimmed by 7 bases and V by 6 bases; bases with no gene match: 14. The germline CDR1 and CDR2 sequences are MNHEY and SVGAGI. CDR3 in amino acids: CASRRSRGRGDEAFF. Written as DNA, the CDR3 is TGTGCCAGCAGGCGTTCTAGGGGGCGCGGGGATGAAGCTTTCTTT.

The CDR3 protein is CASSPQRQGRSYTQYF. For the CDR3, the DNA is TGTGCCAGCAGCCCCCAAAGACAGGGAAGGTCGTATACGCAGTATTTT. The V and J genes are TRBV7-9 and TRBJ2-3, with TRBD1 matching over 7 bases. Germline-derived CDR1 and CDR2 are SEHNR and FQNEAQ (reference sequence). The V segment lost 5 bases and the J segment 7 bases; nucleotides outside the gene matches: 15. The CDR3 contains 16 residues. Combining the CDR3 with reference TRBV7-9 and TRBJ2-3 gives the whole variable domain DTGVSQNPRHKITKRGQNVTFRCDPISEHNRLYWYRQTLGQGPEFLTYFQNEAQLEKSRLLSDRFSAERPKGSFSTLEIQRTEQGDSAMYLCASSPQRQGRSYTQYFGPGTRLTVL.

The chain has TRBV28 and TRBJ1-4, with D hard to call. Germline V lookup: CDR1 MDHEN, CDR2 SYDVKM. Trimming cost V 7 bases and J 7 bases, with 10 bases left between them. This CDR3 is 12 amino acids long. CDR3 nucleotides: TGTGCCAGCACCCTCCGGGGTGAAAAACTGTTTTTT. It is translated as CASTLRGEKLFF.

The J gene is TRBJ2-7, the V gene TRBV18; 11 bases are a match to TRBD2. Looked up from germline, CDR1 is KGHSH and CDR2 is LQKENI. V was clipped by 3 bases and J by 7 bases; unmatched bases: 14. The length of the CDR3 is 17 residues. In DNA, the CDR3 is TGTGCCAGCTCACCGCAATCCGGGACTAGCGGTAAACGGGAGCAGTACTTC. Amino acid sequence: CASSPQSGTSGKREQYF.

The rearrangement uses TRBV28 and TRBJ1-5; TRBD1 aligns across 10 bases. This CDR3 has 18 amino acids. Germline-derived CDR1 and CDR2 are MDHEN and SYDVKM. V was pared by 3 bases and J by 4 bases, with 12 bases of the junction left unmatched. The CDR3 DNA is TGTGCCAGCAGTTTTAGGTCAGGGCGACAGGGGGCGAATCAGCCCCAGCATTTT. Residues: CASSFRSGRQGANQPQHF.

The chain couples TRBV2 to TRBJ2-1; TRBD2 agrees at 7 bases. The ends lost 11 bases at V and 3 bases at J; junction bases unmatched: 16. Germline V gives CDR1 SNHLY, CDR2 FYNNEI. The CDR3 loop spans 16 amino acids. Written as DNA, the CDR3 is TGTGCCGGCTCGACAATGGGAGCGGGACTCTACAATGAGCAGTTCTTC. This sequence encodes CAGSTMGAGLYNEQFF.

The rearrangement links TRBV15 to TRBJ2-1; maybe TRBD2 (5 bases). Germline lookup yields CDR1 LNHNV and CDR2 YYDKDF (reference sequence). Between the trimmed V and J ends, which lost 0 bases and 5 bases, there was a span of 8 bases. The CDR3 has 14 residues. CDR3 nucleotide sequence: TGTGCCACCAGCAGAGACAGGAGGAACAATGAGCAGTTCTTC. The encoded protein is CATSRDRRNNEQFF.

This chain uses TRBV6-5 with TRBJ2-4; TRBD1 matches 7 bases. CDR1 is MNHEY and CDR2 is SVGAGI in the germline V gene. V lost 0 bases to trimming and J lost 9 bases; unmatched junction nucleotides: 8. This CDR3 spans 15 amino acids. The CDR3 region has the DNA TGTGCCAGCAGTTACTCAGAGACAGGGTTAACCATTCAGTACTTC. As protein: CASSYSETGLTIQYF.

The CDR3 DNA is TGCGCCAGCAGTGAAGGACAGTACACTGAAGCTTTCTTT. As protein: CASSEGQYTEAFF. V gene TRBV10-1 combines with J gene TRBJ1-1; perhaps TRBD1 as D (6 bases). V lost 3 bases and J 3 bases, leaving 8 bases between the germline ends. Germline CDR1 is WNHNN and CDR2 is SYGVQD (reference sequence). The CDR3 contains 13 residues.

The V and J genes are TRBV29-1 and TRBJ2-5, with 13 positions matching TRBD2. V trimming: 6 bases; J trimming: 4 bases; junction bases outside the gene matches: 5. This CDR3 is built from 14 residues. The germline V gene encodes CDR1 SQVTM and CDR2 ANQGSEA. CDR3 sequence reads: CSVLGLAGVETQYF. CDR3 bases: TGCAGCGTCCTAGGACTAGCGGGAGTAGAGACCCAGTACTTC.

DNA of the CDR3: TGTGCCAGCAGTTTAGGGACGGCGGGGGGGGTTGAGCAGTACTTC. This codes for CASSLGTAGGVEQYF. V is TRBV28 and J is TRBJ2-7; 9 bases fit TRBD2. The germline CDR1 and CDR2 sequences are MDHEN and SYDVKM. With 2 bases clipped from V and 7 bases from J, the junction kept 9 bases outside the gene matches. CDR3 length equals 15 residues.

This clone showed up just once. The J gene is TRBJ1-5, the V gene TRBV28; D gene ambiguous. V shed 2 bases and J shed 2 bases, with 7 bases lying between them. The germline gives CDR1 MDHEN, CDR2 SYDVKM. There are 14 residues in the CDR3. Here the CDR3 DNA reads TGTGCCAGCAGTTTAGCCCCGGGCAATCAGCCCCAGCATTTT. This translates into CASSLAPGNQPQHF. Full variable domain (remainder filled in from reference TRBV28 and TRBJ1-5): DVKVTQSSRYLVKRTGEKVFLECVQDMDHENMFWYRQDPGLGLRLIYFSYDVKMKEKGDIPEGYSVSREKKERFSLILESASTNQTSMYLCASSLAPGNQPQHFGDGTRLSIL.

The CDR3 DNA is TGCGCCAGCAGCATAATGGGACAGATGAACACTGAAGCTTTCTTT. This gives the protein CASSIMGQMNTEAFF. The chain carries TRBV5-1 and TRBJ1-1; 7 nucleotides agree with TRBD1. The CDR3 is 15 residues long. J lost 0 bases, V lost 4 bases, and 6 bases had no gene match. Germline CDR1 reads SGHRS; CDR2 reads YFSETQ.

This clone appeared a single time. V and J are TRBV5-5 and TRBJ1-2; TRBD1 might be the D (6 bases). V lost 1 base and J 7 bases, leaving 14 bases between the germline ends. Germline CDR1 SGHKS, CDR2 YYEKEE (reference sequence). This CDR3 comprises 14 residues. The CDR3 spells CASSLSGDGGGYTF. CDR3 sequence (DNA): TGTGCCAGCAGCTTGTCAGGGGATGGGGGTGGCTACACCTTC.

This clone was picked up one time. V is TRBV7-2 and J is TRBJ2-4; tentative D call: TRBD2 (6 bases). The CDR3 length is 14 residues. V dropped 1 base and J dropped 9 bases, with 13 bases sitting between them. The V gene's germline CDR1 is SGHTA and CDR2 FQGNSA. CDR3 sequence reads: CASSLVDSGSIQYF. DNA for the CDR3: TGTGCCAGCAGCTTAGTGGATAGCGGTAGCATTCAGTACTTC.

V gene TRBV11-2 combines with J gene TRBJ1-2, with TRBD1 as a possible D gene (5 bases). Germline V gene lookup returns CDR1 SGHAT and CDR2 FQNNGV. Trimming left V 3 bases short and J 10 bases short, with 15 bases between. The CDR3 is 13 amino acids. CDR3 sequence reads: CASSLEPRGVYTF. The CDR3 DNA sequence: TGTGCCAGCAGCTTGGAGCCCCGGGGGGTCTACACCTTC.

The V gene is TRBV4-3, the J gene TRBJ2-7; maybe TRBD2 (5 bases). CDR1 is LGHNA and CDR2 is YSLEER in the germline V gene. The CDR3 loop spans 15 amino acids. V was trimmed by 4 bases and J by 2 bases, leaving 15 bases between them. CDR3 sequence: CASSLGNSSPYEQYF. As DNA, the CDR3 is TGCGCCAGCAGCCTCGGGAACAGTTCCCCCTACGAGCAGTACTTC.

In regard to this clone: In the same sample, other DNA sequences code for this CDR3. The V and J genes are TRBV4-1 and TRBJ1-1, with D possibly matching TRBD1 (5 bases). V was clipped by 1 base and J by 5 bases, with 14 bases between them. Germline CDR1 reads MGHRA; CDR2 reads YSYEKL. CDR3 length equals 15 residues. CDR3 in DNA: TGCGCCAGCAGCCAAGCCGAAGGGGCGAGAACTGAAGCTTTCTTT. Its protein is CASSQAEGARTEAFF.

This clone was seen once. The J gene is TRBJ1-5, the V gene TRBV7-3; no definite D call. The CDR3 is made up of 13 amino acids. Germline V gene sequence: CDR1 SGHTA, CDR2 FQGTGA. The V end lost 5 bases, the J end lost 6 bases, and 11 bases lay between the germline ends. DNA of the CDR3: TGTGCCAGCAGCCTTGAGCGGGGTCAGCCCCAGCATTTT. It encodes CASSLERGQPQHF. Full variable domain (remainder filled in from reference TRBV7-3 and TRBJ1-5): GAGVSQTPSNKVTEKGKYVELRCDPISGHTALYWYRQSLGQGPEFLIYFQGTGAADDSGLPNDRFFAVRPEGSVSTLKIQRTERGDSAVYLCASSLERGQPQHFGDGTRLSIL.

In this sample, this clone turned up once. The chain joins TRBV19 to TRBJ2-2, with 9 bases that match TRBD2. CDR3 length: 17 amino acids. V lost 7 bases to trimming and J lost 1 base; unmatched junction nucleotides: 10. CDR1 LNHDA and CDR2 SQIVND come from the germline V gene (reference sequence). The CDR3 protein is CASNAGGLGWNTGELFF. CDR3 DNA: TGTGCCAGTAATGCGGGAGGGCTAGGATGGAACACCGGGGAGCTGTTTTTT.

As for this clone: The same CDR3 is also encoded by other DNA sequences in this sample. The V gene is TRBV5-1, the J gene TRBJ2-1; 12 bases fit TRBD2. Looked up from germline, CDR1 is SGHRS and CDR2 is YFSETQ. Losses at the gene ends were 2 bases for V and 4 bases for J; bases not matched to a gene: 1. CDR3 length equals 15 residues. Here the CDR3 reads CASSLTSGGYNEQFF. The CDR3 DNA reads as TGCGCCAGCAGCTTAACTAGCGGGGGGTACAATGAGCAGTTCTTC.

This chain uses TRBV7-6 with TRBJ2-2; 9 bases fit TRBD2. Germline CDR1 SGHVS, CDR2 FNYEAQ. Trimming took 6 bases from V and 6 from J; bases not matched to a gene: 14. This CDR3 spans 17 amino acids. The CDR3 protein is CASSSSISGRMAGELFF. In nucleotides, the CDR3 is TGTGCCAGCAGTTCCTCAATTAGCGGGAGAATGGCCGGGGAGCTGTTTTTT.

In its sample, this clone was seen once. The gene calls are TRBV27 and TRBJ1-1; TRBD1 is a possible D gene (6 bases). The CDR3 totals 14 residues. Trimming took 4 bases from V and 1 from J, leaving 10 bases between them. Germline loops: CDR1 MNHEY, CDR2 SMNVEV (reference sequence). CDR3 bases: TGTGCCAGCAGTTCCCCGGGACAGAACACTGAAGCTTTCTTT. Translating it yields CASSSPGQNTEAFF.

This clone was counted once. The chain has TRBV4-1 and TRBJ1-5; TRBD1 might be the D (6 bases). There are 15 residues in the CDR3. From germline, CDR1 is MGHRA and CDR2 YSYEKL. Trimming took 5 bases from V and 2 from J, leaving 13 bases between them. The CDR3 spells CASSAQGKGNQPQHF. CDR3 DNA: TGCGCCAGCAGCGCGCAGGGGAAGGGCAATCAGCCCCAGCATTTT.

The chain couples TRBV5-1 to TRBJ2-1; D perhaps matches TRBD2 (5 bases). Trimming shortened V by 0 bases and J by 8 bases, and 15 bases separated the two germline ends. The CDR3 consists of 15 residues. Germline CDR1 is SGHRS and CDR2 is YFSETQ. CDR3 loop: CASSLEGREFDEQFF. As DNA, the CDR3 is TGCGCCAGCAGCTTGGAGGGAAGGGAGTTCGATGAGCAGTTCTTC.